The clone carrying this TCR beta chain is a singleton in its sample. The target antigen is unknown. General observations from the study: The larger cohort examined one V-J beta rearrangement, not whole repertoires. Tumor-infiltrating Treg TCR alpha and beta sequences overlapped most with tumor naive CD4+ T cells, then blood naive. Tumor memory CD4+ T cell TCR gene usage clustered with blood and lymph node memory CD4+ cells and lymph node naive CD4+ cells.

The sorted Tregs were CD4+CD25+CD127-/low cells. Germline V gene data show CDR1 as SGHAT and CDR2 as FQNNGV. The CDR3 runs to 14 residues. The V end lost 5 bases, the J end lost 0 bases, and 11 bases lay between the germline ends. Constant-region reverse primers amplified full-length variable regions, followed by semi-nested Nested Universal Primer A PCR. TCRdb reprocessed the 5' RACE reads with MiXCR, giving one entry per CDR3 protein. The sample contains tens of thousands of distinct CDR3 sequences, approximately 27% of which appear only once. The sequenced sample consisted of tumor-infiltrating Tregs sorted from the breast tumor. The J gene is TRBJ2-7, the V gene TRBV11-2; D unresolved. This TCR was sampled from a female donor with breast cancer. DNA for the CDR3: TGTGCCAGCAGCGCAGACCCCACCTCCTACGAGCAGTACTTC. Translating gives CASSADPTSYEQYF.